These 23 T cell receptor beta chains were sequenced from one sample in a study of cytomegalovirus exposure and HLA in healthy donors. PCR amplification relied on 60 Vbeta primers (plus 13 Jbeta primers). Data came from immunoSEQ multiplex PCR; TCRdb stores just in-frame clones and leaves some out. Of some 94,000 clones in the sample, 69% were seen once. The sample taken for sequencing was PBMCs. Receptors were obtained from a man aged 45-65 years in good health and CMV-seronegative.

This clone was counted only a few times. This chain links TRBV19 with TRBJ1-2; TRBD1 matches 7 bases. Germline V gene sequence: CDR1 LNHDA, CDR2 SQIVND (reference sequence). The trim removed 7 bases at V and 10 bases at J, leaving 12 bases unmatched. The CDR3 length is 13 residues. The DNA of the CDR3 is TGTGCCAGTAACCACGGGCAGGGGACAGACTACACCTTC. It encodes CASNHGQGTDYTF.

The V and J genes are TRBV6-1 and TRBJ1-6, with a possible D match to TRBD1 (6 bases). Trimming removed 2 bases from V and 4 bases from J, with 9 bases in between. Germline CDR1 MNHNS, CDR2 SASEGT. The CDR3 covers 15 residues. The CDR3 DNA follows: TGTGCCAGCAGTGAACGGGGGGCTTATAATTCACCCCTCCACTTT. Translation: CASSERGAYNSPLHF.

The CDR3 here is CASSGTGGAAEAFF. The CDR3 region has the DNA TGCGCCAGCAGCGGTACAGGGGGCGCGGCTGAAGCTTTCTTT. This chain connects TRBV5-1 to TRBJ1-1; 9 nucleotides align to TRBD1. This CDR3 is 14 amino acids long. J was trimmed by 6 bases and V by 4 bases; bases with no gene match: 7. Germline V lookup: CDR1 SGHRS, CDR2 YFSETQ.

This chain connects TRBV28 to TRBJ1-1, with D hard to call. Trimming shortened V by 5 bases and J by 10 bases, and 14 bases separated the two germline ends. The germline V gene encodes CDR1 MDHEN and CDR2 SYDVKM. The length of the CDR3 is 12 residues. CDR3 in DNA: TGTGCCAGCAGTCCACCTGACGGGAGAGCTTTCTTT. It is translated as CASSPPDGRAFF.

CDR3 region: CASSQVWLAGGRDEQFF. CDR3 nucleotides: TGCGCCAGCAGCCAAGTATGGCTAGCGGGGGGCAGGGATGAGCAGTTCTTC. The chain joins TRBV4-3 to TRBJ2-1; 11 positions agree with TRBD2. Germline V gene data show CDR1 as LGHNA and CDR2 as YSLEER. The V and J ends lost 1 base and 8 bases, in that order; junction bases with no gene match: 10. The CDR3 is 17 residues long.

The rearrangement joins TRBV7-3 to TRBJ2-7, with a weak D call TRBD2 (5 bases). The CDR3 loop spans 15 amino acids. Trimming cost V 4 bases and J 7 bases, with 20 bases left between them. Germline V lookup: CDR1 SGHTA, CDR2 FQGTGA. The CDR3 DNA follows: TGTGCCAGCAGCTCAACCCCCACCCTTGGAGGTGAGCAGTACTTC. Translated, it gives CASSSTPTLGGEQYF.

The chain uses TRBV5-4 and TRBJ2-1, with D tentatively TRBD2 (7 bases). The germline V gene encodes CDR1 SGHNT and CDR2 YYREEE (reference sequence). This CDR3 has 15 residues. V shed 3 bases and J shed 6 bases, with 16 bases lying between them. As DNA, the CDR3 is TGTGCCAGCAGCTGGAAGGGGGGGCCTCCCAATGAGCAGTTCTTC. Translated: CASSWKGGPPNEQFF. The full variable domain, in which reference TRBV5-4 and TRBJ2-1 provide the parts outside the CDR3, is ETGVTQSPTHLIKTRGQQVTLRCSSQSGHNTVSWYQQALGQGPQFIFQYYREEENGRGNFPPRFSGLQFPNYSSELNVNALELDDSALYLCASSWKGGPPNEQFFGPGTRLTVL.

This clone has more than one count but fewer than ten. This sequence joins TRBV7-9 and TRBJ1-3; D unresolved. V was shortened by 8 bases and J by 2 bases, with 10 bases between the two germline ends. Germline V gene lookup returns CDR1 SEHNR and CDR2 FQNEAQ (reference sequence). This CDR3 comprises 13 residues. The CDR3 is CASVQATGNTIYF. In DNA, the CDR3 is TGTGCCAGCGTCCAGGCAACTGGAAACACCATATATTTT.

This chain connects TRBV6-1 to TRBJ2-3, with D perhaps matching TRBD1 (6 bases). CDR1 is MNHNS, CDR2 SASEGT, per germline. V dropped 7 bases and J dropped 1 base, with 12 bases sitting between them. This CDR3 is 14 amino acids long. CDR3 coding DNA: TGTGCCAGCATGAGAGGACAGCGCACAGATACGCAGTATTTT. It codes for CASMRGQRTDTQYF.

The chain has TRBV30 and TRBJ1-1, with D unresolved. The V gene lost 2 bases and the J gene lost 3 bases, with 10 bases spanning the gap. Germline V gene sequence: CDR1 GTSNPN, CDR2 SVGIG (reference sequence). This CDR3 has 13 residues. The CDR3 nucleotides read TGTGCCTGGAGTTCTAGCCCGTACACTGAAGCTTTCTTT. Protein product: CAWSSSPYTEAFF.

The V and J genes are TRBV28 and TRBJ1-4; 11 bases are shared with TRBD1. From germline, CDR1 is MDHEN and CDR2 SYDVKM. Trimming cost V 5 bases and J 3 bases; bases outside gene matches: 14. The CDR3 totals 19 residues. The CDR3 sequence: CASSGYTGTGGAANEKLFF. The CDR3 DNA is TGTGCCAGCAGTGGGTATACCGGGACAGGGGGGGCGGCTAATGAAAAACTGTTTTTT.

This sequence joins TRBV6-5 and TRBJ1-1; TRBD1 is a possible D gene (5 bases). The CDR3 is 14 amino acids. In germline, CDR1 is MNHEY, CDR2 SVGAGI. Trimming stripped 0 bases from V and 2 bases from J, with 7 bases between. CDR3 amino acids: CASSYSQGNTEAFF. The CDR3 DNA reads as TGTGCCAGCAGTTACTCTCAGGGCAACACTGAAGCTTTCTTT.

V gene TRBV7-9 combines with J gene TRBJ2-7; no clear D. Per germline, CDR1 SEHNR and CDR2 FQNEAQ (reference sequence). The CDR3 extends over 13 amino acids. V was trimmed by 4 bases and J by 0 bases, leaving 7 bases between them. CDR3 nucleotides: TGTGCCAGCAGCTCCGGAGACTCCTACGAGCAGTACGTC. Protein product: CASSSGDSYEQYV.

The gene calls are TRBV7-6 and TRBJ2-3; maybe TRBD2 (7 bases). The CDR3 loop spans 15 amino acids. CDR1 and CDR2 (germline): SGHVS, FNYEAQ. V was pared by 5 bases and J by 0 bases, with 12 bases between. CDR3 in DNA: TGTGCCAGCAGCCGAGGGGGGGCTAGCACAGATACGCAGTATTTT. The encoded protein is CASSRGGASTDTQYF. The entire variable domain, with the rest obtained from reference TRBV7-6 and TRBJ2-3, is as follows: GAGVSQSPRYKVTKRGQDVALRCDPISGHVSLYWYRQALGQGPEFLTYFNYEAQQDKSGLPNDRFSAERPEGSISTLTIQRTEQRDSAMYRCASSRGGASTDTQYFGPGTRLTVL.

The rearrangement links TRBV7-9 to TRBJ1-2, with 9 bases lining up with TRBD1. The germline CDR1 and CDR2 sequences are SEHNR and FQNEAQ (reference sequence). V lost 5 bases and J lost 0; bases outside the gene matches: 13. The CDR3 is 18 residues long. Here the CDR3 reads CASSQNRDRVGPNYGYTF. In nucleotides, the CDR3 is TGTGCCAGCAGCCAGAACCGGGACAGGGTCGGGCCTAACTATGGCTACACCTTC.

V is TRBV7-9 and J is TRBJ2-5; maybe TRBD1 (6 bases). Trimming removed 5 bases at V and 5 bases at J, with 12 bases between. The CDR3 contains 13 residues. CDR1 is SEHNR, CDR2 FQNEAQ, per germline (reference sequence). The CDR3 DNA sequence: TGTGCCAGCAGCACGGACAGTACTGAGACCCAGTACTTC. This gives the protein CASSTDSTETQYF.

This clone turned up a few times. The chain joins TRBV7-2 to TRBJ2-3; 7 bases map to TRBD1. CDR1 is SGHTA, CDR2 FQGNSA, per germline. This CDR3 comprises 17 residues. After removal of 4 bases from V and 0 bases from J, the junction contained 10 bases not matched to a gene. CDR3 nucleotide sequence: TGTGCCAGCAGCTCACGTAAGGGGGCTGATAGCACAGATACGCAGTATTTT. This translates into CASSSRKGADSTDTQYF. Drawing the rest from reference TRBV7-2 and TRBJ2-3, the complete variable domain is GAGVSQSPSNKVTEKGKDVELRCDPISGHTALYWYRQSLGQGLEFLIYFQGNSAPDKSGLPSDRFSAERTGGSVSTLTIQRTQQEDSAVYLCASSSRKGADSTDTQYFGPGTRLTVL.

This chain connects TRBV9 to TRBJ2-3, with 10 bases that match TRBD2. With 4 bases clipped from V and 2 bases from J, the junction kept 10 bases outside the gene matches. Germline CDR1 reads SGDLS; CDR2 reads YYNGEE. This CDR3 contains 17 residues. For the CDR3, the DNA is TGTGCCAGCAGCCCCCGGGGTAGCGGGGGGATCACAGATACGCAGTATTTT. Its protein is CASSPRGSGGITDTQYF.

Details on this clone: The germline gene is not matched at one end of the junction; a read error may be the cause. This chain connects TRBV7-9 to TRBJ1-1; 8 nucleotides align to TRBD1. This CDR3 is built from 12 residues. Germline V gene data show CDR1 as SEHNR and CDR2 as FQNEAQ (reference sequence). The CDR3 spells CSSSLTGAEAFF. The CDR3 DNA reads TGTTCCAGCAGTCTGACAGGGGCTGAAGCTTTCTTT.

This sequence joins TRBV6-6 and TRBJ2-7; D is perhaps TRBD1 (6 bases). The CDR3 extends over 14 amino acids. CDR1 and CDR2 from the germline V gene are MNHNY and SVGAGI (reference sequence). V lost 2 bases, J lost 2 bases, and 10 bases lay in between. Here the CDR3 reads CASSYPGQPYEQYF. For the CDR3, the DNA is TGTGCCAGCAGTTACCCCGGACAGCCCTACGAGCAGTACTTC.

This clone has a single count. This chain links TRBV7-3 with TRBJ2-2, with D possibly being TRBD2 (5 bases). The CDR3 has 15 residues. Germline CDR1 and CDR2: SGHTA and FQGTGA. Trimming cost V 2 bases and J 4 bases, with 11 bases left between them. The CDR3 loop reads CASSLRGGITGELFF. DNA of the CDR3: TGTGCCAGCAGCTTACGGGGTGGCATCACCGGGGAGCTGTTTTTT.

This sequence joins TRBV6-5 and TRBJ1-1; 8 nucleotides agree with TRBD1. The CDR3 spans 14 residues. The V and J ends lost 6 bases and 7 bases, in that order; junction bases with no gene match: 10. Germline-derived CDR1 and CDR2 are MNHEY and SVGAGI. CDR3 loop: CASRAQGVGDEAFF. The CDR3 DNA sequence: TGTGCCAGCAGGGCACAGGGGGTTGGGGATGAAGCTTTCTTT.

The CDR3, as DNA: TGTGCCAGCAGCGTAGACAGGCGGGACTATGGCTACACCTTC. This codes for CASSVDRRDYGYTF. The J gene is TRBJ1-2, the V gene TRBV6-5, with D possibly TRBD1 on 6 matching bases. The V gene lost 6 bases and the J gene lost 3 bases, with 14 bases spanning the gap. The CDR3 has 14 amino acids. The V gene's germline CDR1 is MNHEY and CDR2 SVGAGI.